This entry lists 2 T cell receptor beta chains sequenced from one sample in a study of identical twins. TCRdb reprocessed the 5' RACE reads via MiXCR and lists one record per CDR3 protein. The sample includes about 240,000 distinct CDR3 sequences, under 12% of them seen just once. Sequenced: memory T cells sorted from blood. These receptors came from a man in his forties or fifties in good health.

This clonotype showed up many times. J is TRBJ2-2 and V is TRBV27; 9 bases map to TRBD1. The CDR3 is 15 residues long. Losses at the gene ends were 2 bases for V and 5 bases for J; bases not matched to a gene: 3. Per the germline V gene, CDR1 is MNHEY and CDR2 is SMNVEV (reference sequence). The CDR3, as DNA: TGTGCCAGCAGTTTAAGGACAGGGGTTACCGGGGAGCTGTTTTTT. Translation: CASSLRTGVTGELFF.

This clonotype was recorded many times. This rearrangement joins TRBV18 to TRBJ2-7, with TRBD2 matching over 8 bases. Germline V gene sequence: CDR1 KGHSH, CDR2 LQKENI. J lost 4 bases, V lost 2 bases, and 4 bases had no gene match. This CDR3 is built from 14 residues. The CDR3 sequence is CASSPTTSVYEQYF. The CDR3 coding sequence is TGTGCCAGCTCACCAACGACTAGCGTGTACGAGCAGTACTTC.